This is a list of T cell receptor beta chains from one sample in a study of blood T cell repertoires in COVID-19. Repertoires were generated with immunoSEQ multiplex PCR, while TCRdb's copy carries only in-frame clones and drops some. The sample has about 29,000 clones, more than 75% seen once; the top ten hold 46%. The sample taken for sequencing was peripheral blood. Receptors were obtained from a woman in her 70s with acute or convalescent COVID-19. The CDR3 runs from the conserved cysteine through the conserved F or W. A D gene is named only where the DNA matches it firmly. Size is stated for part of the rows, as once, few or many counts, or as a class when the clone is expanded.

CDR3aa: CASSQGRANEKLFF; CDR3nt: TGTGCCAGCAGCCAGGGGAGGGCTAATGAAAAACTGTTTTTT; d_gene: .; v_gene: TRBV28; j_gene: TRBJ1-4; abundance: .
CDR3aa: CASSLKQYF; CDR3nt: TGTGCCAGCAGCCTAAAGCAGTACTTC; d_gene: .; v_gene: TRBV5-6; j_gene: TRBJ2-7; abundance: once
CDR3aa: CASSDKTASGNTIYF; CDR3nt: TGTGCCAGTAGTGACAAGACCGCCTCTGGAAACACCATATATTTT; d_gene: .; v_gene: TRBV19; j_gene: TRBJ1-3; abundance: .
CDR3aa: CASSKPGAQPQHF; CDR3nt: TGTGCCAGCAGCAAGCCAGGGGCGCAGCCCCAGCATTTT; d_gene: .; v_gene: TRBV3-1/TRBV3-2; j_gene: TRBJ1-5; abundance: few
CDR3aa: CASTPTLNEQFF; CDR3nt: TGTGCCAGCACCCCTACTCTAAATGAGCAGTTCTTC; d_gene: .; v_gene: TRBV2; j_gene: TRBJ2-1; abundance: .
CDR3aa: CASSSSQGMWQPQHF; CDR3nt: TGTGCCAGCAGCTCATCACAGGGGATGTGGCAGCCCCAGCATTTT; d_gene: TRBD1; v_gene: TRBV7-2; j_gene: TRBJ1-5; abundance: .
CDR3aa: CASSPPEFRSGNTIYF; CDR3nt: TGTGCCAGCAGCCCCCCCGAGTTCCGCTCTGGAAACACCATATATTTT; d_gene: .; v_gene: TRBV14; j_gene: TRBJ1-3; abundance: .
CDR3aa: CASSSIRGSYEQYF; CDR3nt: TGTGCCAGCAGCTCGATCAGGGGGTCCTACGAGCAGTACTTC; d_gene: TRBD1; v_gene: TRBV2; j_gene: TRBJ2-7; abundance: .
CDR3aa: CSVEGWEGKGYEQYF; CDR3nt: TGCAGCGTTGAAGGGTGGGAGGGTAAGGGATACGAGCAGTACTTC; d_gene: TRBD2; v_gene: TRBV29-1; j_gene: TRBJ2-7; abundance: once
CDR3aa: CAWTWDRAGELFF; CDR3nt: TGTGCCTGGACCTGGGACAGGGCCGGGGAGCTGTTTTTT; d_gene: TRBD1; v_gene: TRBV30; j_gene: TRBJ2-2; abundance: .
CDR3aa: CASSELGTGAYNEQFF; CDR3nt: TGTGCCAGCAGTGAGCTTGGAACAGGGGCCTACAATGAGCAGTTCTTC; d_gene: TRBD1; v_gene: TRBV2; j_gene: TRBJ2-1; abundance: .
CDR3aa: CASSERERGRGKADTQYF; CDR3nt: TGTGCCAGCAGCGAAAGGGAAAGGGGCAGGGGCAAGGCAGATACGCAGTATTTT; d_gene: .; v_gene: TRBV21-1; j_gene: TRBJ2-3; abundance: .
CDR3aa: CASRDSSNQPQHF; CDR3nt: TGTGCCAGCAGAGACAGTAGCAATCAGCCCCAGCATTTT; d_gene: .; v_gene: TRBV6-1; j_gene: TRBJ1-5; abundance: .
CDR3aa: CAISPGQGKGSGNTIYF; CDR3nt: TGTGCCATCAGTCCGGGACAGGGGAAGGGCTCTGGAAACACCATATATTTT; d_gene: TRBD1; v_gene: TRBV10-3; j_gene: TRBJ1-3; abundance: .
CDR3aa: CATSDRGTGATDTQYF; CDR3nt: TGTGCCACCAGTGACCGCGGGACAGGGGCCACAGATACGCAGTATTTT; d_gene: TRBD1; v_gene: TRBV24-1; j_gene: TRBJ2-3; abundance: .
CDR3aa: CASSRRGPGGNQPQHF; CDR3nt: TGTGCCAGCAGTAGGAGGGGGCCTGGGGGCAATCAGCCCCAGCATTTT; d_gene: TRBD1; v_gene: TRBV6-2/TRBV6-3; j_gene: TRBJ1-5; abundance: .
CDR3aa: CASSQADFSYNSPLHF; CDR3nt: TGCGCCAGCAGCCAAGCCGACTTCTCCTATAATTCACCCCTCCACTTT; d_gene: .; v_gene: TRBV4-1; j_gene: TRBJ1-6; abundance: .
CDR3aa: CASSYSGQGNQPQHF; CDR3nt: TGTGCCAGCAGTTACTCTGGGCAGGGCAATCAGCCCCAGCATTTT; d_gene: .; v_gene: TRBV6-5; j_gene: TRBJ1-5; abundance: .
CDR3aa: CASSGTTGSVNQPQHF; CDR3nt: TGTGCCAGCAGTGGGACGACAGGGTCGGTCAATCAGCCCCAGCATTTT; d_gene: TRBD1; v_gene: TRBV2; j_gene: TRBJ1-5; abundance: .
CDR3aa: CASSRTGDSYEQYF; CDR3nt: TGTGCCAGCAGTCGGACAGGGGACTCCTACGAGCAGTACTTC; d_gene: TRBD1; v_gene: TRBV28; j_gene: TRBJ2-7; abundance: .